One and the same sample provided the 28 T cell receptor beta chains below, sequenced in a study of control samples from healthy donors and cancer patients (dated by TCRdb to 2018 to 2021). Library preparation was by the immunoSEQ multiplex PCR assay. In its TCRdb copy, this immuneACCESS table keeps in-frame sequences only and misses some clones. Where compared with another copy, unresolved V genes explain less than half of these, and the others have no known cause. The sample yields over 150,000 clones; 90% to 95% were counted once. The ten most abundant clones make up over 1.3% of the sample. Material: blood. These receptor sequences come from a man younger than 30 in good health.

The chain uses TRBV24-1 and TRBJ2-3, with 7 bases lining up with TRBD2. Germline values: CDR1 KGHDR, CDR2 SFDVKD. V lost 6 bases, J lost 0 bases, and 2 bases stayed unmatched. The CDR3 totals 14 residues. The CDR3 nucleotides are TGTGCCACCAGTCCAGCGGGGAGCACAGATACGCAGTATTTT. Translated: CATSPAGSTDTQYF.

The chain couples TRBV27 to TRBJ2-7; the D gene is possibly TRBD2 (6 bases). CDR3 length: 13 amino acids. Germline V gene data show CDR1 as MNHEY and CDR2 as SMNVEV (reference sequence). V lost 4 bases, J lost 1 base, and 8 bases lay in between. The CDR3 loop is CASSSGGSYEQYF. CDR3 sequence (DNA): TGTGCCAGCAGTTCCGGGGGATCCTACGAGCAGTACTTC.

The chain recombines TRBV6-5 with TRBJ1-5; the match to TRBD1 covers 7 bases. This CDR3 has 14 amino acids. Germline assignment: CDR1 MNHEY and CDR2 SVGAGI. Trimming removed 7 bases from V and 6 bases from J; junction bases left unmatched: 9. The CDR3 region is CASTQEPGGQPQHF. CDR3 DNA sequence: TGTGCCAGCACTCAAGAACCAGGGGGTCAGCCCCAGCATTTT.

The rearrangement joins TRBV15 to TRBJ1-3; D perhaps matches TRBD1 (5 bases). CDR3 length: 14 amino acids. Trimming stripped 0 bases from V and 8 bases from J, with 11 bases between. From germline, CDR1 is LNHNV and CDR2 YYDKDF (reference sequence). The CDR3 DNA sequence: TGTGCCACCAGCAGAGACCCGAGGGGAGACACCATATATTTT. It is translated as CATSRDPRGDTIYF.

The V call is TRBV7-8, the J call TRBJ1-1; D not certain. This CDR3 is built from 15 residues. Germline assignment: CDR1 SGHVS and CDR2 FQNEAQ. V lost 5 bases and J lost 1, with 14 bases in between. CDR3 residues: CASSPIWTSNTEAFF. The CDR3, as DNA: TGTGCCAGCAGCCCCATATGGACCTCGAACACTGAAGCTTTCTTT.

This chain joins TRBV29-1 and TRBJ1-1, with 9 nucleotides matching TRBD1. Trimming took 6 bases from V and 4 from J; bases not matched to a gene: 9. The CDR3 sequence is 14 residues long. The V gene's germline CDR1 is SQVTM and CDR2 ANQGSEA. CDR3 in DNA: TGCAGCGTAGAACAGGGGGCGCGAGGCACTGAAGCTTTCTTT. Protein: CSVEQGARGTEAFF.

As regards this clone: Mismatch with germline at one junction end may stem from a read error. The gene calls are TRBV2 and TRBJ1-4; 7 bases are shared with TRBD1. From germline, CDR1 is SNHLY and CDR2 FYNNEI. The CDR3 spans 12 residues. The CDR3 region is CASRDRDEKLFF. CDR3 coding DNA: TGTGCCAGCCGTGACAGGGATGAAAAACTGTTTTTT.

This rearrangement joins TRBV28 to TRBJ1-5; TRBD1 is a possible D gene (6 bases). The germline CDR1 and CDR2 sequences are MDHEN and SYDVKM. The CDR3 extends over 13 amino acids. V gave up 6 bases and J gave up 7 bases, with 13 bases separating them. CDR3 sequence reads: CASRTGGGQPQHF. CDR3 in DNA: TGTGCCAGCAGGACGGGAGGGGGGCAGCCCCAGCATTTT.

The chain has TRBV6-5 and TRBJ1-1; 8 nucleotides line up with TRBD1. The CDR3 has 13 residues. The ends lost 5 bases at V and 11 bases at J; junction bases unmatched: 10. Germline CDR1 is MNHEY and CDR2 is SVGAGI. CDR3 bases: TGTGCCAGCAGTCCGCCCGGGACAGGCAGCGCTTTCTTT. It specifies CASSPPGTGSAFF.

This chain connects TRBV7-2 to TRBJ1-2; D not certain. Germline V gene data show CDR1 as SGHTA and CDR2 as FQGNSA. The length of the CDR3 is 16 residues. Trimming stripped 3 bases from V and 2 bases from J, with 16 bases between. The DNA of the CDR3 is TGTGCCAGCAGCTTTCTTAATGGGGAATCCAACTATGGCTACACCTTC. It translates to CASSFLNGESNYGYTF.

This chain joins TRBV6-2 or TRBV6-3 and TRBJ2-7; D perhaps matches TRBD1 (6 bases). Germline loops: CDR1 MNHEY, CDR2 SVGEGT. The ends were cut back, 8 bases at V and 4 bases at J, with 12 bases in the middle. The CDR3 loop spans 12 amino acids. As DNA, the CDR3 is TGTGCCAGCGGCCAGGGGCTATACGAGCAGTACTTC. It specifies CASGQGLYEQYF.

The chain carries TRBV7-8 and TRBJ2-2; D may match TRBD1 or TRBD2 (5 bases each). This CDR3 has 16 amino acids. V was trimmed by 5 bases and J by 1 base, leaving 14 bases between them. Germline CDR1 SGHVS, CDR2 FQNEAQ. The DNA for the CDR3 is TGTGCCAGCAGCAAGAAAAGGGACCTGAACACCGGGGAGCTGTTTTTT. Translated: CASSKKRDLNTGELFF. The full variable domain, in which reference TRBV7-8 and TRBJ2-2 provide the parts outside the CDR3, is GAGVSQSPRYKVAKRGQDVALRCDPISGHVSLFWYQQALGQGPEFLTYFQNEAQLDKSGLPSDRFFAERPEGSVSTLKIQRTQQEDSAVYLCASSKKRDLNTGELFFGEGSRLTVL.

The rearrangement uses TRBV12-3 or TRBV12-4 and TRBJ2-7; either TRBD1 or TRBD2 may fit D (5 bases each). Trimming removed 3 bases at V and 2 bases at J, with 8 bases between. The CDR3 contains 13 residues. CDR3 protein: CASSFGGTYEQYF. The CDR3 DNA sequence: TGTGCCAGCAGTTTTGGGGGAACCTACGAGCAGTACTTC.

V gene TRBV28 combines with J gene TRBJ1-5; no definite D call. Trimming stripped 6 bases from V and 4 bases from J, with 19 bases between. Per the germline V gene, CDR1 is MDHEN and CDR2 is SYDVKM. This CDR3 has 16 amino acids. In nucleotides, the CDR3 is TGTGCCAGCAGACCCGCCGAACCGGGATCTAATCAGCCCCAGCATTTT. This sequence encodes CASRPAEPGSNQPQHF.

The rearrangement joins TRBV7-2 to TRBJ2-2; D perhaps matches TRBD1 (6 bases). Per germline, CDR1 SGHTA and CDR2 FQGNSA. Trimming removed 8 bases from V and 0 bases from J, with 10 bases in between. This CDR3 region has 14 residues. DNA of the CDR3: TGTGCCAGCGGACAGCTTTCGAACACCGGGGAGCTGTTTTTT. It specifies CASGQLSNTGELFF.

The chain has TRBV3-1 (or the pseudogene TRBV3-2) and TRBJ1-2; a weak D match, TRBD1 (5 bases). The V and J ends lost 5 bases and 6 bases respectively, with 16 bases between them. There are 14 residues in the CDR3. Germline lookup yields CDR1 LGHDT and CDR2 YNNKEL (reference sequence). This chain's CDR3 is CASSLTGQTDGYTF. CDR3 DNA: TGTGCCAGCAGCTTAACCGGACAAACTGATGGCTACACCTTC.

The V call is TRBV2, the J call TRBJ2-5; no clear D. The ends were cut back, 7 bases at V and 3 bases at J, with 18 bases in the middle. The CDR3 spans 15 residues. CDR1 is SNHLY and CDR2 is FYNNEI in the germline V gene. The CDR3 here is CASTTTPPWKETQYF. The CDR3 DNA reads TGTGCCAGCACCACGACACCTCCATGGAAAGAGACCCAGTACTTC.

The V call is TRBV5-1, the J call TRBJ1-1; D call uncertain. Germline V gene lookup returns CDR1 SGHRS and CDR2 YFSETQ. V was cut by 2 bases and J by 3 bases, with 17 bases left in between. The CDR3 extends over 16 amino acids. The CDR3 region is CASSFGRIGGDTEAFF. In nucleotides, the CDR3 is TGCGCCAGCAGCTTCGGGAGGATAGGTGGCGACACTGAAGCTTTCTTT.

V usage is TRBV13 and J usage is TRBJ2-3; D is ambiguous. The CDR3 totals 13 residues. Trimming took off 5 bases at V and 6 bases at J, with 12 bases between the two ends. CDR1 and CDR2 (germline): PRHDT, FYEKMQ (reference sequence). The CDR3 spells CASSPGSSDTQYF. CDR3 nucleotide sequence: TGTGCCAGCAGCCCCGGGTCGAGTGATACGCAGTATTTT. Drawing the rest from reference TRBV13 and TRBJ2-3, the complete variable domain is AAGVIQSPRHLIKEKRETATLKCYPIPRHDTVYWYQQGPGQDPQFLISFYEKMQSDKGSIPDRFSAQQFSDYHSELNMSSLELGDSALYFCASSPGSSDTQYFGPGTRLTVL.

J is TRBJ2-7 and V is TRBV30, with 7 bases identical to TRBD1. The length of the CDR3 is 13 residues. Germline V lookup: CDR1 GTSNPN, CDR2 SVGIG (reference sequence). After removal of 0 bases from V and 5 bases from J, the junction contained 4 bases not matched to a gene. CDR3: CAWSVLGTDEQYF. In DNA, the CDR3 is TGTGCCTGGAGTGTACTAGGGACAGACGAGCAGTACTTC. Variable domain in full (rest from reference TRBV30 and TRBJ2-7): SQTIHQWPATLVQPVGSPLSLECTVEGTSNPNLYWYRQAAGRGLQLLFYSVGIGQISSEVPQNLSASRPQDRQFILSSKKLLLSDSGFYLCAWSVLGTDEQYFGPGTRLTVT.

The gene calls are TRBV19 and TRBJ1-4; 9 nucleotides match TRBD1. The CDR3 consists of 14 residues. Germline values: CDR1 LNHDA, CDR2 SQIVND (reference sequence). The junction had 9 bases not matched to a gene; V was cut back by 8 bases and J by 8 bases. As DNA, the CDR3 is TGTGCCAGTTTTAAACAGGGGGCAGGAGAAAAACTGTTTTTT. This gives the protein CASFKQGAGEKLFF. Supplemented by reference TRBV19 and TRBJ1-4, the full variable domain reads DGGITQSPKYLFRKEGQNVTLSCEQNLNHDAMYWYRQDPGQGLRLIYYSQIVNDFQKGDIAEGYSVSREKKESFPLTVTSAQKNPTAFYLCASFKQGAGEKLFFGSGTQLSVL.

J is TRBJ1-4 and V is TRBV9; D unresolved. The germline V and J ends were trimmed by 4 bases and 2 bases, with 12 bases remaining between them. From germline, CDR1 is SGDLS and CDR2 YYNGEE. This CDR3 region has 15 residues. The CDR3 coding sequence is TGTGCCAGCAGCTTGAGACATACCACTAATGAAAAACTGTTTTTT. The encoded protein is CASSLRHTTNEKLFF.

This chain links TRBV5-1 with TRBJ2-2; TRBD1 agrees at 7 bases. Looked up from germline, CDR1 is SGHRS and CDR2 is YFSETQ. The V gene end was trimmed by 0 bases and the J gene end by 7 bases; junction bases not matched to a gene: 6. CDR3 length: 15 amino acids. CDR3 DNA sequence: TGCGCCAGCAGCTTGGGTACAGGGGCAGGCGGGGAGCTGTTTTTT. It is translated as CASSLGTGAGGELFF.

This CDR3 reads CASSLTGSGAADTQYF. CDR3 sequence (DNA): TGTGCCAGCAGCTTAACTGGGTCAGGGGCAGCAGATACGCAGTATTTT. This chain joins TRBV7-3 and TRBJ2-3; tentatively, D is TRBD1 (6 bases). Trimming took 0 bases from V and 4 from J, leaving 14 bases between them. There are 16 residues in the CDR3. Germline CDR1 and CDR2: SGHTA and FQGTGA.

The chain has TRBV5-1 and TRBJ1-1; TRBD1 might be the D (5 bases). Looked up from germline, CDR1 is SGHRS and CDR2 is YFSETQ. The V and J ends lost 3 bases and 3 bases respectively, with 9 bases between them. The CDR3 is 13 amino acids. CDR3 sequence (DNA): TGCGCCAGCAGCTACGAAGGGGACACTGAAGCTTTCTTT. Its translation: CASSYEGDTEAFF. The whole variable domain, remainder taken from reference TRBV5-1 and TRBJ1-1, is KAGVTQTPRYLIKTRGQQVTLSCSPISGHRSVSWYQQTPGQGLQFLFEYFSETQRNKGNFPGRFSGRQFSNSRSEMNVSTLELGDSALYLCASSYEGDTEAFFGQGTRLTVV.

This rearrangement joins TRBV5-1 to TRBJ1-4, with a tentative D call TRBD1 (5 bases). The CDR3 consists of 15 residues. CDR1 and CDR2 (germline): SGHRS, YFSETQ. V was clipped by 2 bases and J by 8 bases, with 16 bases between them. The CDR3 DNA reads as TGCGCCAGCAGCTTTGGGGACCCCCGCGGGGAAAAACTGTTTTTT. This gives the protein CASSFGDPRGEKLFF.

The chain employs TRBV6-5 and TRBJ2-1; either TRBD1 or TRBD2 may fit D (6 bases each). Germline V gene sequence: CDR1 MNHEY, CDR2 SVGAGI. V was trimmed by 7 bases and J by 3 bases, leaving 10 bases between them. This CDR3 has 13 amino acids. CDR3 residues: CASKGDFYNEQFF. The CDR3 DNA is TGTGCCAGCAAGGGGGACTTCTACAATGAGCAGTTCTTC.

The gene calls are TRBV6-5 and TRBJ1-3; D gene unclear. This CDR3 contains 15 residues. The germline V and J ends were trimmed by 3 bases and 0 bases, with 9 bases remaining between them. CDR1 is MNHEY, CDR2 SVGAGI, per germline. The CDR3 region is CASSYAGNSGNTIYF. The CDR3 nucleotides are TGTGCCAGCAGTTATGCCGGGAACTCTGGAAACACCATATATTTT.